This TCR beta chain was identified during a study of memory CD4+ T cells and cytomegalovirus serostatus. Study information: Donors were healthy Belgian adults, fewer than ten CMV seropositive and approximately 23 seronegative.

The study's findings and limits: Of 150 to 200 reported CMV TCRbeta sequences, 55 to 80 were found in memory CD4+ repertoires.

As concerns this clone: The antigen remains undetermined.

CDR3 length: 15 amino acids. V was clipped by 9 bases and J by 6 bases, with 20 bases between them. Germline CDR1 SEHNR, CDR2 FQNEAQ (reference sequence). The sort gate was single viable CD3+CD4+CD8-CD45RO+ cells for memory CD4+ T cells. CMV serostatus came from serum IgG against pp150, pp28, p38, p52. After thawing, CD4+ T cells were positively selected. Clones were sequenced by immunoSEQ multiplex PCR, and TCRdb holds only the in-frame ones, with some missing. Of about 50,000 clones listed, 82% are singletons. The source material was memory CD4+ T cells from blood. The TCR originated in an adult in good health and CMV-seronegative. The J gene is TRBJ1-4, the V gene TRBV7-9; a weak D match, TRBD1 (5 bases). The CDR3 region has the DNA TGTGCCAGTCTGTTTGGTCAGGGCTCTGATGAAAAACTGTTTTTT. Its translation is CASLFGQGSDEKLFF.